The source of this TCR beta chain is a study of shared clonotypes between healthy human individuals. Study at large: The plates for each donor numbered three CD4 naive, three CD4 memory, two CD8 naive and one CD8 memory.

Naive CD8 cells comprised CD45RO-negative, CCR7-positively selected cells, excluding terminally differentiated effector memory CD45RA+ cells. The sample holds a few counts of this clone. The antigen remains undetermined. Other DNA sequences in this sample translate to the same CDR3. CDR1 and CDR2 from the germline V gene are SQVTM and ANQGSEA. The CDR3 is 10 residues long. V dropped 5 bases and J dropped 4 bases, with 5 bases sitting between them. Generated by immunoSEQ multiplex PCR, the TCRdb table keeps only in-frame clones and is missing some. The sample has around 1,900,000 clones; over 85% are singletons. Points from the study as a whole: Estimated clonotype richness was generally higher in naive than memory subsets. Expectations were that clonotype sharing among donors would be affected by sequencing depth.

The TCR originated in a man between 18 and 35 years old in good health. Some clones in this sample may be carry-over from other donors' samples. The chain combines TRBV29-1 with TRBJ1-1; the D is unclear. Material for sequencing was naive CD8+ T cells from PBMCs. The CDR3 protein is CSVKGTEAFF. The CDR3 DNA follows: TGCAGCGTTAAGGGCACTGAAGCTTTCTTT.